This T cell receptor (beta chain) was sequenced during a study of blood T cell repertoires in COVID-19. Libraries were prepared by immunoSEQ multiplex PCR; TCRdb keeps only in-frame clonotypes and omits some of them. Of 140,000 to 150,000 clones listed, 88% are singletons. This CDR3 has 17 amino acids. The receptor's source is a woman aged 50 to 60 with acute or convalescent COVID-19. What was sequenced was peripheral blood. The chain employs TRBV21-1 and TRBJ2-7; the D call in the table, TRBD2, was not verified against the DNA. TRBV21-1 is a pseudogene locus. CDR3 residues: CASSKGKLAGRSYEQYF. CDR3 DNA: TGTGCCAGCAGCAAAGGGAAGCTAGCGGGTAGGTCCTACGAGCAGTACTTC.